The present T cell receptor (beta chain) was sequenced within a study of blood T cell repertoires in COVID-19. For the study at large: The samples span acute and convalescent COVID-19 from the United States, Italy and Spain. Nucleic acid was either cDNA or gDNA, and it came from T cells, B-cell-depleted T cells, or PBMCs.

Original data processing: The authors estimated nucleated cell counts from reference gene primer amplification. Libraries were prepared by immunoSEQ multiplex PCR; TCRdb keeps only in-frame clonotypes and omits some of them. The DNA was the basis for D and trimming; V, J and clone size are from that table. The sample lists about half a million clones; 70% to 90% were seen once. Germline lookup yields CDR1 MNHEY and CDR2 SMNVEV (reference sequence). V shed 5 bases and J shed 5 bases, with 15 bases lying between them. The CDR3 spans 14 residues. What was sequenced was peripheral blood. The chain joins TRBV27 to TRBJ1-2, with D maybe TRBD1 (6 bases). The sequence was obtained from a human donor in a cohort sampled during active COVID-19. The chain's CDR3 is CASSAGGRLYGYTF. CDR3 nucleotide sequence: TGTGCCAGCAGTGCGGGGGGCAGGTTATATGGCTACACCTTC.